This T cell receptor (beta chain) was recovered during a study of siplizumab effects on memory and regulatory T cells. Whole-study findings and limits: No functional test confirmed suppression by proliferating siplizumab-culture Tregs. Siplizumab conditions gave an average of around 70% Treg-derived mappable alloreactive CD4+ clones, versus 25% to 30% for controls.

Germline V gene data show CDR1 as MNHNS and CDR2 as SASEGT. The V gene lost 5 bases and the J gene lost 2 bases, with 10 bases spanning the gap. The CDR3 contains 14 residues. With regard to this clone: What it binds is unknown.

The table came from immunoSEQ multiplex PCR; TCRdb's copy has only in-frame clones and leaves some out. The repertoire holds 99,000 or so clones, with roughly 93% as singletons. The sample comprised Tregs sorted from blood. This chain links TRBV6-1 with TRBJ1-5; D gene ambiguous. The clonotype comes from a human donor in good health. The CDR3 region has the DNA TGTGCCAGCAGTTTTAAGGGTGGCAATCAGCCCCAGCATTTT. Protein product: CASSFKGGNQPQHF.